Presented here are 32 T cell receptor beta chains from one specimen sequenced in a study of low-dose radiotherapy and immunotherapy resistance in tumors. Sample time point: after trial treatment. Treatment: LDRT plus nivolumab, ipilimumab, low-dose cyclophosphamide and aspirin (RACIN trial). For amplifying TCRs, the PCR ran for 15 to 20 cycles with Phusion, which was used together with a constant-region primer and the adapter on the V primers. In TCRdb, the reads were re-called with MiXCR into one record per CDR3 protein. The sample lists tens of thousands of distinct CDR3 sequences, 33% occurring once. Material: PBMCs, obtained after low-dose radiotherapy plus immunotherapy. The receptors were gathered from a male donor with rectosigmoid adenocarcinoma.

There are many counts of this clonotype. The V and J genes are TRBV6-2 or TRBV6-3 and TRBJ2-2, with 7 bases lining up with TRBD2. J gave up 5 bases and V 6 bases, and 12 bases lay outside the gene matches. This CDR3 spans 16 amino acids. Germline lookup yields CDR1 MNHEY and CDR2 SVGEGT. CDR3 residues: CASRAGRELDTGELFF. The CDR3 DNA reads TGTGCCAGCAGGGCGGGGAGGGAACTTGATACCGGGGAGCTGTTTTTT.

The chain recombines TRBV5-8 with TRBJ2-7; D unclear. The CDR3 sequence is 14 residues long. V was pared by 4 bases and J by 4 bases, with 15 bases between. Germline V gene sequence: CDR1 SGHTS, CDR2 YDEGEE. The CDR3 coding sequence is TGTGCCAGCAGCATGGTAAGCGCCGATTACGAGCAGTACTTC. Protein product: CASSMVSADYEQYF.

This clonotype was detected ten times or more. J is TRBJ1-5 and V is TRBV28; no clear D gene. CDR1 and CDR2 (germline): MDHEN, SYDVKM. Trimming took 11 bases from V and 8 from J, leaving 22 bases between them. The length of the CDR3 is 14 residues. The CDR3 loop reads CAVPAGGQGKPQHF. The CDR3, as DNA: TGTGCCGTCCCCGCGGGCGGGCAAGGGAAGCCCCAGCATTTT.

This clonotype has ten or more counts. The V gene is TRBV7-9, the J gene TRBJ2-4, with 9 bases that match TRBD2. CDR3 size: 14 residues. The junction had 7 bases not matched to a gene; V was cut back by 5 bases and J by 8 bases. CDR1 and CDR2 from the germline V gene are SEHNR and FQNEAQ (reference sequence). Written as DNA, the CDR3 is TGTGCCAGCAGCCGTAGCGGGAGTCGGTACATTCAGTACTTC. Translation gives CASSRSGSRYIQYF. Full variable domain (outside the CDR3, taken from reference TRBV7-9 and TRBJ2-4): DTGVSQNPRHKITKRGQNVTFRCDPISEHNRLYWYRQTLGQGPEFLTYFQNEAQLEKSRLLSDRFSAERPKGSFSTLEIQRTEQGDSAMYLCASSRSGSRYIQYFGAGTRLSVL.

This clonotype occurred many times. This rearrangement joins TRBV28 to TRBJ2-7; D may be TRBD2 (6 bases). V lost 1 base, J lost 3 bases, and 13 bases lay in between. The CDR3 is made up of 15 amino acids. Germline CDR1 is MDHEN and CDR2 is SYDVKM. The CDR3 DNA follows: TGTGCCAGCAGTTTATTCCCGACTAGTGGCTACGAGCAGTACTTC. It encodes CASSLFPTSGYEQYF.

CDR3 in amino acids: CASSLLGQGNGYTF. CDR3 DNA sequence: TGTGCCAGCAGTTTGCTCGGACAGGGGAATGGCTACACCTTC. The chain is built from TRBV28 and TRBJ1-2; 9 bases are a match to TRBD1. The CDR3 covers 14 residues. With 3 bases clipped from V and 6 bases from J, the junction kept 5 bases outside the gene matches. CDR1 is MDHEN and CDR2 is SYDVKM in the germline V gene.

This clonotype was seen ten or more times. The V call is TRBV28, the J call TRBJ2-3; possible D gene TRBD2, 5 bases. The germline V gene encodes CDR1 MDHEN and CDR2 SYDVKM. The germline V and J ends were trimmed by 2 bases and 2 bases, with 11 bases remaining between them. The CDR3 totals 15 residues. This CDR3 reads CASSLPIGNTDTQYF. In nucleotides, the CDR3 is TGTGCCAGCAGTTTACCGATCGGGAACACAGATACGCAGTATTTT.

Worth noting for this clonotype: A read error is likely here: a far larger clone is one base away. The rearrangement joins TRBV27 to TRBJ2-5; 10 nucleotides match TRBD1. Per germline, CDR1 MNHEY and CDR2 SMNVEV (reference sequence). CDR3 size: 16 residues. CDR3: CDSSYSRGTGAETQYF. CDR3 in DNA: TGTGACAGCAGTTACTCTCGTGGGACAGGGGCAGAGACCCAGTACTTC.

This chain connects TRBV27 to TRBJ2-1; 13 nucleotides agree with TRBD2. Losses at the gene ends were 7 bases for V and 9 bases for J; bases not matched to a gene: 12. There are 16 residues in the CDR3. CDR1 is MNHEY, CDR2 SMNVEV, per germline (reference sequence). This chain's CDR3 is CASTLGLAGWESEQFF. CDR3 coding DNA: TGTGCCAGCACCCTGGGACTAGCGGGATGGGAAAGTGAGCAGTTCTTC.

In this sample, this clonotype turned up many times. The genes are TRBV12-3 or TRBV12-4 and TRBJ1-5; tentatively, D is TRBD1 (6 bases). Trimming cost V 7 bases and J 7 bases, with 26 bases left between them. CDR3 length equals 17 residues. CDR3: CASTATGDTFTGQPQHF. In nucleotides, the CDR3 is TGTGCCAGCACCGCGACGGGGGACACTTTTACGGGGCAGCCCCAGCATTTT.

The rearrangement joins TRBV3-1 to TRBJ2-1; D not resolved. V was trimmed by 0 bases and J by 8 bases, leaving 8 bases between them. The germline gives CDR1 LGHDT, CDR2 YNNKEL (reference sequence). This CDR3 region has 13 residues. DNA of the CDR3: TGTGCCAGCAGCCAAGAAACAATCCATGAGCAGTTCTTC. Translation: CASSQETIHEQFF.

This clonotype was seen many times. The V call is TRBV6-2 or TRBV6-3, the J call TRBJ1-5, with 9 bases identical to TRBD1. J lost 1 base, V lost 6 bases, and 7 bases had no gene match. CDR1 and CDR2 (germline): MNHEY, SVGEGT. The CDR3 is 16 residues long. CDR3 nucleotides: TGTGCCAGCAGGATACAGGGGGCGGGAAGCAATCAGCCCCAGCATTTT. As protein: CASRIQGAGSNQPQHF.

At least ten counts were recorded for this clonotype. DNA of the CDR3: TGTGCCAGCAGCTTTAGACAGGGGACAGATACGCAGTATTTT. This gives the protein CASSFRQGTDTQYF. The chain couples TRBV5-6 to TRBJ2-3, with TRBD1 identical over 8 bases. V lost 2 bases to trimming and J lost 3 bases; unmatched junction nucleotides: 2. Germline V gene data show CDR1 as SGHDT and CDR2 as YYEEEE. The CDR3 is 14 residues long.

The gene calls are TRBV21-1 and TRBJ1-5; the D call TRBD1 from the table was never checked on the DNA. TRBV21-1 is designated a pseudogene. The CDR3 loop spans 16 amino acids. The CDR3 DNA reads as TGTGCCAGCAGCTACAGGGATGAGGCCACGGATCAGCCCCAGCATTTT. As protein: CASSYRDEATDQPQHF.

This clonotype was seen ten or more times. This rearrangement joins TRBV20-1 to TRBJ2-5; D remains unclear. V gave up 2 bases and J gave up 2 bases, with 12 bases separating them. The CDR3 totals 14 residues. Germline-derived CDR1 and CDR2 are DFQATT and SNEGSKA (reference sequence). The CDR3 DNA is TGCAGTGCTAGAATCCGTATTCAACAAGAGACCCAGTACTTC. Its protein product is CSARIRIQQETQYF.

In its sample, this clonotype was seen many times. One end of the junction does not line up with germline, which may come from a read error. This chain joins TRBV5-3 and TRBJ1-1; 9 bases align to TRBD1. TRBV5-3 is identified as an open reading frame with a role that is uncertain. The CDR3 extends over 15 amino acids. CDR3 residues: CASSSLDRGNTEAFF. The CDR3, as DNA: TGTGCCAGCAGCTCCTTGGACAGGGGGAACACTGAAGCTTTCTTT.

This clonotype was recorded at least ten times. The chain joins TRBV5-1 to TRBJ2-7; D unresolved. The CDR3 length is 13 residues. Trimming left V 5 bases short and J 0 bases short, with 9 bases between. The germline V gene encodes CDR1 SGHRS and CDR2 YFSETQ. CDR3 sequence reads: CASSYARSYEQYF. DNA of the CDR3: TGCGCCAGCAGTTACGCGCGCTCCTACGAGCAGTACTTC.

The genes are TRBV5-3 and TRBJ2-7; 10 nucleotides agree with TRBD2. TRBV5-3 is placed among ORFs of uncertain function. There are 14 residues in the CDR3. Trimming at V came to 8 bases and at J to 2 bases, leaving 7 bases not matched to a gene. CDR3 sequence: CASTKREGPYEQYF. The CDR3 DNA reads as TGTGCCAGCACCAAGCGGGAGGGCCCCTACGAGCAGTACTTC.

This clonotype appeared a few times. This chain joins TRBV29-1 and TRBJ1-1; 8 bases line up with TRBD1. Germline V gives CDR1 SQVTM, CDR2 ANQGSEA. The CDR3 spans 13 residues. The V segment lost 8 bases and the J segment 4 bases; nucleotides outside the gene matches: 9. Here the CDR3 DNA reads TGCAGCAGCGGACAGGGCATCGGCACTGAAGCTTTCTTT. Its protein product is CSSGQGIGTEAFF.

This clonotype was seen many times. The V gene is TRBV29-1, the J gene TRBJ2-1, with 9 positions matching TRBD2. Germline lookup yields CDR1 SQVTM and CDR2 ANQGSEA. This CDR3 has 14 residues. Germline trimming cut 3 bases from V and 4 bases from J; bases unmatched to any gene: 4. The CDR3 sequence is CSVDSLAGYNEQFF. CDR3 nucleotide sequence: TGCAGCGTTGATAGTCTAGCGGGATACAATGAGCAGTTCTTC.

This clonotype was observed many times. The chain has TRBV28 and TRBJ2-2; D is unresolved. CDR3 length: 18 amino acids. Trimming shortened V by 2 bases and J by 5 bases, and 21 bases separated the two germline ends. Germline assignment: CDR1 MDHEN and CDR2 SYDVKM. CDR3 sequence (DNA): TGTGCCAGCAGTTTAATTAGTTTTTCGGATACGGGTACCGGGGAGCTGTTTTTT. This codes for CASSLISFSDTGTGELFF.

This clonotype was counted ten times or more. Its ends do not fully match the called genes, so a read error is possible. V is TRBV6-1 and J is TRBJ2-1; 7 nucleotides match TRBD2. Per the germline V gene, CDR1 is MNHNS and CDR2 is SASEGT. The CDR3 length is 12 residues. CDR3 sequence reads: CAISGGGNEQFF. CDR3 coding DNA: TGTGCCATCAGTGGGGGGGGCAATGAGCAGTTCTTC.

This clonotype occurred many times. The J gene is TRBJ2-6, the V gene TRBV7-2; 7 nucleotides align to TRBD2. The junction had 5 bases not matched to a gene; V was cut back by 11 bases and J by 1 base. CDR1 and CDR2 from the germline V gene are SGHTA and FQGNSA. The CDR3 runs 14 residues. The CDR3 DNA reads TGTGCCGTGGGGGGGGGGTCTGGGGCCAACGTCCTGACTTTC. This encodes CAVGGGSGANVLTF.

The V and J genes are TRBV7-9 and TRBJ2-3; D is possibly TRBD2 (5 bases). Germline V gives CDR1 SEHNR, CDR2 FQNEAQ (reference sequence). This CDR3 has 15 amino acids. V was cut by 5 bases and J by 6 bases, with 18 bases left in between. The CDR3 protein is CASSTRTGRGDTQYF. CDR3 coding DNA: TGTGCCAGCAGCACCCGGACTGGTCGTGGCGATACGCAGTATTTT. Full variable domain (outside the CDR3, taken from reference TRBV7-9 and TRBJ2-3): DTGVSQNPRHKITKRGQNVTFRCDPISEHNRLYWYRQTLGQGPEFLTYFQNEAQLEKSRLLSDRFSAERPKGSFSTLEIQRTEQGDSAMYLCASSTRTGRGDTQYFGPGTRLTVL.

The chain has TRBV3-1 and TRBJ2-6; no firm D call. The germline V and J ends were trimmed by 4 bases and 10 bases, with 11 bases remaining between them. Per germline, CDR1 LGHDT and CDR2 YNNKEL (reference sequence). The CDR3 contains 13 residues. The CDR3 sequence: CASSPPGSNVLTF. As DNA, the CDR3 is TGTGCCAGCAGCCCGCCGGGTTCTAACGTCCTGACTTTC.

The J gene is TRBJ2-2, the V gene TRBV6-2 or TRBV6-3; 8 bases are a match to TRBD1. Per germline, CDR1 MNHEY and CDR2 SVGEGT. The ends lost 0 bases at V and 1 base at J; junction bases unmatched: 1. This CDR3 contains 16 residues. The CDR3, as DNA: TGTGCCAGCAGTTACTCCAGGGGGCAGAACACCGGGGAGCTGTTTTTT. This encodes CASSYSRGQNTGELFF.

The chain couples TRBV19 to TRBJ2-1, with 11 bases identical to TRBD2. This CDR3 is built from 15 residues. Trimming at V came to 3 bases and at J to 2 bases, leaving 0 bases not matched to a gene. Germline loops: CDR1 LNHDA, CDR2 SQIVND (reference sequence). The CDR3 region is CASSMGLAAYNEQFF. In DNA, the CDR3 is TGTGCCAGTAGTATGGGACTAGCGGCCTACAATGAGCAGTTCTTC.

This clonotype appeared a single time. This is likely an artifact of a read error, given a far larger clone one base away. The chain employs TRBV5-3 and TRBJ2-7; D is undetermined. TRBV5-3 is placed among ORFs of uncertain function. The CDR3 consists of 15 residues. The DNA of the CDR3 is TGTGCCAGGAGCTTGGTGGGTGGGCAGGAATACGAGCAGTACTTC. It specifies CARSLVGGQEYEQYF.

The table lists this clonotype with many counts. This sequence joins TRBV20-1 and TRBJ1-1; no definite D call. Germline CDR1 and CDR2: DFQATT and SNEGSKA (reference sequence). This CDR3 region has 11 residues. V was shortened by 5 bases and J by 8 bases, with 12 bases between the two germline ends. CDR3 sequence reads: CSALRTPEAFF. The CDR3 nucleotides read TGCAGTGCTCTCCGGACGCCAGAAGCTTTCTTT.

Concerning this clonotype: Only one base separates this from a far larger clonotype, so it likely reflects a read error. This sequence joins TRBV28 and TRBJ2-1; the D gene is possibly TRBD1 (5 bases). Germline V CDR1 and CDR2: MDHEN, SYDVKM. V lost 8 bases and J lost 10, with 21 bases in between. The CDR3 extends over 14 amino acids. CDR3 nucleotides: TGTGCCAGCGTCCTGGACATAGGCGGCAACGAGCAGTTCTTC. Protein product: CASVLDIGGNEQFF.

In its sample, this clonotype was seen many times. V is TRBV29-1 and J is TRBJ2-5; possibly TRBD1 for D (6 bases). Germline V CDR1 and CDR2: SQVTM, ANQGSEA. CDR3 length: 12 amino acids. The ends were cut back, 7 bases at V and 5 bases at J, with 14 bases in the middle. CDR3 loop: CSARQDGETQYF. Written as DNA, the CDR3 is TGCAGCGCGAGACAGGATGGGGAGACCCAGTACTTC.

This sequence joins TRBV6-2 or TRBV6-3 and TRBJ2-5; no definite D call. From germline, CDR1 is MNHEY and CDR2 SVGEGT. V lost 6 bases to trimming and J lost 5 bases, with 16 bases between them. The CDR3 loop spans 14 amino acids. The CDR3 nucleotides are TGTGCCAGCAGCCGTAAAATCCGGTGGGAGACCCAGTACTTC. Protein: CASSRKIRWETQYF.